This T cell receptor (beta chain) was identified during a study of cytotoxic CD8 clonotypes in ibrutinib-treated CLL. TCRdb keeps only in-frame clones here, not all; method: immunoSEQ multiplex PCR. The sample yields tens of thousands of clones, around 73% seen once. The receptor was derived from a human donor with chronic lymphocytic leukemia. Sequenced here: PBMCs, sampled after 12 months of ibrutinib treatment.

CDR3 in DNA: TGTGCCAGCTCACGACGGGACGGAGCTAACTATGGCTACACCTTC. Protein product: CASSRRDGANYGYTF. The chain has TRBV18 and TRBJ1-2, with D maybe TRBD1 (5 bases). Per the germline V gene, CDR1 is KGHSH and CDR2 is LQKENI. The CDR3 contains 15 residues. V dropped 4 bases and J dropped 0 bases, with 12 bases sitting between them.